This entry describes one T cell receptor (beta chain). This sample stems from a study of regulatory T cells in long-lasting Graves disease. CDR3 length equals 15 residues. Germline lookup yields CDR1 LNHDA and CDR2 SQIVND (reference sequence). Trimming took 7 bases from V and 9 from J; bases not matched to a gene: 11. Arm-PCR with iRepertoire HTBI primers amplified the CDR3 regions for these TCR beta libraries. In the authors' methods: Identification across samples found some 60 TRBV and approximately 15 TRBJ segments. TCRdb reprocessed the multiplex PCR reads via MiXCR and lists one record per CDR3 protein. These V and J calls rely on TCRdb rather than the paper's analysis. Counted here are roughly 490,000 distinct CDR3 sequences, approximately 23% occurring once; the ten biggest clones make up roughly 13%. As for time point: persistent/refractory GD, antithyroid drugs over 5 years with positive TRAb. PBMCs provided the RNA from which the TCR library was made.

Sequencing used peripheral blood mononuclear cells (PBMCs), obtained when the disease was refractory, from a patient treated with antithyroid drugs. This TCR came from a female donor with Graves disease. V usage is TRBV19 and J usage is TRBJ1-6, with 8 positions matching TRBD1. CDR3 in amino acids: CASTRTGTLGSPLHF. The CDR3 nucleotides read TGTGCCAGTACCCGGACAGGGACCTTGGGTTCACCCCTCCACTTT.